This TCR beta chain was sequenced for a study of early T cells in non-severe SARS-CoV-2 infection. Study-wide background: Chains were unpaired, as sequencing was done on bulk RNA from unsorted whole blood. Study findings and constraints: Lookups in VDJdb leaned toward anti-spike CD8 responses and missed private and CD4 specificities.

TCRdb reprocessed the 5' RACE reads via MiXCR and lists one record per CDR3 protein. The repertoire holds about 45,000 distinct CDR3 sequences, with 11% as singletons. This clonotype came up many times. Its antigen is undetermined. The V gene's germline CDR1 is MNHEY and CDR2 SMNVEV (reference sequence). This CDR3 has 15 residues. V lost 4 bases to trimming and J lost 2 bases; unmatched junction nucleotides: 4. This rearrangement joins TRBV27 to TRBJ2-7; 11 bases are shared with TRBD2. The sequenced sample consisted of whole blood. The sequence was obtained from an adult who was a healthcare worker with PCR-confirmed SARS-CoV-2 infection or an uninfected control (not recorded which). The CDR3 is CASSSGLAETYEQYF. DNA for the CDR3: TGTGCCAGCAGTTCGGGACTAGCGGAGACCTACGAGCAGTACTTC.